The entry that follows covers one T cell receptor (beta chain) sequence. The antigen is unknown. CD4+CD25+CD127- Tregs, CD4+CD25- non-Tregs, CD4 and CD8 cells were sorted. The source of the sample is a study of Tregs in tolerant kidney transplant recipients. V shed 1 base and J shed 4 bases, with 13 bases lying between them. Germline CDR1 reads SGHRS; CDR2 reads YFSETQ. The CDR3 length is 15 residues. The repertoire was sequenced with immunoSEQ multiplex PCR; TCRdb's copy has only in-frame clones and lacks some. Among over 50,000 clones listed, around 85% were seen once. Study results and caveats: In tolerant patients, donor-specific Tregs outgrew total Tregs, suggesting antigen-driven expansion. Biological reproducibility was not directly addressed in this study. Changing PCR primers prevented nucleotide comparison between some patients' samples.

This TCR came from a human donor who received a combined kidney and bone marrow transplant. Sequences were derived from Tregs from blood, sampled before the transplant. The chain uses TRBV5-1 and TRBJ2-3; possibly TRBD1 or TRBD2 for D (6 bases each). The CDR3, as DNA: TGCGCCAGCAGCTTGAGGGGGGACTCGGCAGATACGCAGTATTTT. Protein: CASSLRGDSADTQYF.